This TCR beta chain appears in the sequencing data of a study of shared clonotypes between healthy human individuals. The germline CDR1 and CDR2 sequences are SGHAT and FQNNGV. Germline trimming cut 5 bases from V and 6 bases from J; bases unmatched to any gene: 3. The CDR3 runs to 12 residues. The table came from immunoSEQ multiplex PCR; TCRdb's copy has only in-frame clones and leaves some out. This repertoire shows approximately 320,000 clones, around nine tenths found once; its top ten account for about 16%. Healthy HIV-negative adults with no recent acute infections or vaccinations were recruited as donors.

V and J are TRBV11-2 and TRBJ1-1; 7 bases line up with TRBD1. The sequenced sample consisted of memory CD8+ T cells sorted from blood. Subset reported: CD45RO+ cells pooled with CCR7-negative TemRA cells. This clonotype was obtained from a young man in good health. The CDR3 nucleotides are TGTGCCAGCAGCCTTCAGGGGGCTGAAGCTTTCTTT. Amino acids: CASSLQGAEAFF. Based on the CDR3 plus reference TRBV11-2 and TRBJ1-1, the full variable domain is EAGVAQSPRYKIIEKRQSVAFWCNPISGHATLYWYQQILGQGPKLLIQFQNNGVVDDSQLPKDRFSAERLKGVDSTLKIQPAKLEDSAVYLCASSLQGAEAFFGQGTRLTVV.